Here is one T cell receptor (beta chain) with its context. This specimen belongs to a study of CD8 T cells in Susac syndrome. Germline-derived CDR1 and CDR2 are SNHLY and FYNNEI. This CDR3 is built from 14 residues. V shed 6 bases and J shed 6 bases, with 14 bases lying between them. cDNA came from about 0.5 to 1 ug RNA primed by random hexamers. Across 54 Vbeta and 13 Jbeta, immunoSEQ multiplex PCR amplified TCR beta CDR3. Each CDR3 protein is one row after TCRdb ran MiXCR on the immunoSEQ multiplex PCR reads. Here the sample spans some 150,000 distinct CDR3 sequences, approximately 94% being singletons. Blood CD8+ and CD4+ T cells underwent high-throughput TCR beta sequencing. In contrast to the negatively isolated CD8+ and CD4+ T cells, TEMRA cells were FACS-enriched.

This TCR came from a human donor in good health. The rearrangement links TRBV2 to TRBJ2-2; D remains ambiguous. The material sequenced was CD4+ T cells from PBMCs. The DNA of the CDR3 is TGTGCCAGCAGATCCCCAAATCGGCCCGGGGAGCTGTTTTTT. Translated, it gives CASRSPNRPGELFF.